These 9 T cell receptor beta chains were sequenced from one sample in a study of T cell responses to AZD1222 COVID-19 vaccine. Repertoires were generated with immunoSEQ multiplex PCR, while TCRdb's copy carries only in-frame clones and drops some. The sample shows 150,000 to 200,000 clones, roughly 86% of them seen only once. The input for sequencing was peripheral blood, taken on day 0 of AZD1222 vaccination. Receptors originate from an adult in good health.

The chain links TRBV6-4 to TRBJ1-1; D remains unclear. The germline V gene has CDR1 MRHNA and CDR2 SNTAGT. Deletions cut 2 bases from V and 5 bases from J, with 6 bases between. The CDR3 is made up of 12 amino acids. The DNA for the CDR3 is TGTGCCAGCAGTGACGGTGTAACTGAAGCTTTCTTT. It specifies CASSDGVTEAFF.

The gene calls are TRBV28 and TRBJ1-5, with D perhaps matching TRBD1 (6 bases). CDR1 is MDHEN, CDR2 SYDVKM, per germline. V lost 3 bases and J lost 3, with 12 bases in between. The CDR3 is 15 amino acids. Here the CDR3 DNA reads TGTGCCAGCAGTTTGGCTAGGGGGTTCAATCAGCCCCAGCATTTT. Its protein product is CASSLARGFNQPQHF.

CDR3 coding DNA: TGTGCCAGCAGCCCGCGAGACTCGATGAACAATGAGCAGTTCTTC. Residues: CASSPRDSMNNEQFF. This rearrangement joins TRBV9 to TRBJ2-1; D call uncertain. V was cut by 4 bases and J by 5 bases, with 16 bases left in between. CDR1 is SGDLS, CDR2 YYNGEE, per germline. The CDR3 sequence is 15 residues long.

The CDR3 spells CASSLGSHSGNTIYF. CDR3 coding DNA: TGTGCCAGCAGCTTAGGCAGCCACTCTGGAAACACCATATATTTT. The chain joins TRBV11-2 to TRBJ1-3; no definite D call. From germline, CDR1 is SGHAT and CDR2 FQNNGV. The V gene lost 1 base and the J gene lost 0 bases, with 7 bases spanning the gap. The CDR3 length is 15 residues.

The J gene is TRBJ1-2, the V gene TRBV6-1; D possibly corresponds to TRBD1 (6 bases). The CDR3 covers 16 residues. V lost 4 bases, J lost 4 bases, and 19 bases lay in between. CDR1 and CDR2 from the germline V gene are MNHNS and SASEGT. The CDR3 sequence is CASSATRGGSGYGYTF. In nucleotides, the CDR3 is TGTGCCAGCAGTGCAACGAGGGGGGGTTCGGGCTATGGCTACACCTTC.

In nucleotides, the CDR3 is TGTGCCACCAGTGACCCAGCAGCTGGAGCCTACAATGAGCAGTTCTTC. The encoded protein is CATSDPAAGAYNEQFF. This chain links TRBV24-1 with TRBJ2-1; D is unresolved. The CDR3 is 16 amino acids. Germline CDR1 reads KGHDR; CDR2 reads SFDVKD. V lost 4 bases to trimming and J lost 2 bases, with 14 bases between them.

This chain joins TRBV28 and TRBJ1-5; 8 bases line up with TRBD1. Germline lookup yields CDR1 MDHEN and CDR2 SYDVKM. V lost 2 bases and J lost 6; bases outside the gene matches: 6. The CDR3 has 15 amino acids. CDR3 sequence reads: CASSLRTGSSQPQHF. In DNA form, the CDR3 reads TGTGCCAGCAGTTTACGGACAGGGTCGAGTCAGCCCCAGCATTTT.

The rearrangement joins TRBV28 to TRBJ2-2; maybe TRBD2 (7 bases). The germline gives CDR1 MDHEN, CDR2 SYDVKM. This CDR3 comprises 15 residues. V was trimmed by 5 bases and J by 3 bases, leaving 13 bases between them. CDR3 in DNA: TGTGCCAGCAGTCCGCAGGGGAGGGACACCGGGGAGCTGTTTTTT. Its translation: CASSPQGRDTGELFF.

The chain uses TRBV28 and TRBJ1-1; D remains ambiguous. V was pared by 7 bases and J by 4 bases, with 10 bases between. Germline V gene sequence: CDR1 MDHEN, CDR2 SYDVKM. This CDR3 is 12 amino acids long. The CDR3 spells CASNKGGTEAFF. The CDR3 coding sequence is TGTGCCAGCAATAAGGGAGGCACTGAAGCTTTCTTT.